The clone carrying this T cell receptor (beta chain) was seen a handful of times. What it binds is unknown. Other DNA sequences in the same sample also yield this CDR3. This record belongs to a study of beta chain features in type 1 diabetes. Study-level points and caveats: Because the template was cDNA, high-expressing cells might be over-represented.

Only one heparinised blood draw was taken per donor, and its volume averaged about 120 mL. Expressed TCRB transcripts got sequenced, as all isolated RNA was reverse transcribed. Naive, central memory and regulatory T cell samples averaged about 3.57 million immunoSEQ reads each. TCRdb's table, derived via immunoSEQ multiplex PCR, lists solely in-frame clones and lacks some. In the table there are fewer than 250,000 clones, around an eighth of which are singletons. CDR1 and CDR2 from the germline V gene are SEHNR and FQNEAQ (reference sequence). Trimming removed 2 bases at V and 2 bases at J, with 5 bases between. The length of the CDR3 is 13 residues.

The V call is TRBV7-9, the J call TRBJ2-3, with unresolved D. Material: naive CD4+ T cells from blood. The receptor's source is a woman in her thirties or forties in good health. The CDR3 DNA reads TGTGCCAGCAGCTTATACTACACAGATACGCAGTATTTT. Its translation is CASSLYYTDTQYF.